This TCR beta chain was obtained from a study of blood T cell repertoires in COVID-19. Study context: Material from acute and convalescent COVID-19 was sourced from the United States, Italy and Spain.

Study processing details: Amplification of reference gene primers provided the estimated nucleated cell counts. Clones were read by immunoSEQ multiplex PCR, and TCRdb kept only the in-frame ones, dropping some. The V and J calls and clone size are taken from that table; D and trimming were inferred from the DNA. There are around 200,000 clones in the sample; approximately 84% occur only once, and approximately 3% lies in the top ten. This clone came up a few times. Sequenced material: PBMCs or T cells enriched from blood (not recorded which). The source of this sequence is a woman younger than 45 who had recovered from COVID-19.

The CDR3 nucleotides are TGCGCCAGCAGGGACAGGGGGGATCAGCCCCAGCATTTT. Residues: CASRDRGDQPQHF. The chain couples TRBV10-2 to TRBJ1-5, with TRBD1 identical over 10 bases. The CDR3 runs 13 residues. Per germline, CDR1 WSHSY and CDR2 SAAADI. The ends lost 6 bases at V and 5 bases at J; junction bases unmatched: 1.